These T cell receptor beta chains were read from a single sample in a study of shared clonotypes between healthy human individuals. Using immunoSEQ multiplex PCR, the repertoire was profiled, and TCRdb retains in-frame clones only, with some absent. The sample shows some 2.3 million clones, more than 85% of them seen only once. The sample consisted of naive CD4+ T cells from PBMCs. The receptors derive from a young man in good health. Some clones in this sample may be carry-over from other donors' samples. The CDR3 runs from the conserved cysteine through the conserved F or W. A D gene is named only where the DNA matches it firmly. Where a row states a size, it is once, few, many or the class of an expanded clone; other rows omit it.

14,TRBJ2-5,TRBV5-4,-,-,CASSLGSGKETQYF,TGTGCCAGCAGCTTGGGATCCGGGAAAGAGACCCAGTACTTC
16,TRBJ2-5,TRBV5-1,TRBD2,-,CASSWGTSGTQETQYF,TGCGCCAGCAGCTGGGGGACTAGCGGGACCCAAGAGACCCAGTACTTC
13,TRBJ2-7,TRBV25-1,-,-,CASSGTASDEQYF,TGTGCCAGCAGTGGGACAGCATCCGACGAGCAGTACTTC
16,TRBJ2-7,TRBV5-1,-,-,CASSLVPRQASYEQYF,TGCGCCAGCAGCTTGGTCCCTCGACAGGCCTCCTACGAGCAGTACTTC
15,TRBJ2-7,TRBV7-9,-,once,CASSYQAGLTDEQYF,TGTGCCAGCAGCTACCAGGCCGGGCTTACGGACGAGCAGTACTTC
12,TRBJ1-1,TRBV19,-,-,CASSTRWTEAFF,TGTGCCAGTAGTACAAGATGGACTGAAGCTTTCTTT
13,TRBJ2-7,TRBV30,-,-,CACSGSGSYEQYF,TGTGCCTGCTCAGGGAGTGGCTCCTACGAGCAGTACTTC
14,TRBJ1-2,TRBV27,-,-,CASSFRGPFGGYTF,TGTGCCAGCAGTTTCCGGGGGCCCTTTGGTGGCTACACCTTC
15,TRBJ2-1,TRBV5-1,TRBD2,once,CASSLTSGIYNEQFF,TGCGCCAGCAGCTTAACTAGCGGGATTTACAATGAGCAGTTCTTC
14,TRBJ2-7,TRBV29-1,TRBD2,-,CSVELLAGKYEQYF,TGCAGCGTTGAGTTACTAGCGGGAAAATACGAGCAGTACTTC
15,TRBJ1-1,TRBV6-5,TRBD1,few,CASRRGPGGGTEAFF,TGTGCCAGCAGACGAGGTCCAGGGGGCGGCACTGAAGCTTTCTTT
15,TRBJ2-1,TRBV5-1,-,few,CASSLVRWSEDEQFF,TGCGCCAGCAGCTTGGTGCGGTGGTCGGAGGATGAGCAGTTCTTC
10,TRBJ1-2,TRBV20-1,-,-,CSARDPGSVF,TGCAGTGCTAGAGATCCCGGATCCGTTTTC
15,TRBJ2-7,TRBV27,TRBD2,-,CASRLTSGSFSEQYF,TGTGCCAGCAGATTGACTAGCGGGAGTTTTAGCGAGCAGTACTTC
14,TRBJ1-2,TRBV5-1,-,-,CASRQTSTNYGYTF,TGCGCCAGCAGACAGACAAGTACTAACTATGGCTACACCTTC
17,TRBJ2-1,TRBV28,TRBD2,-,CASSLLVRLAVYNEQFF,TGTGCCAGCAGTTTACTAGTCCGGCTAGCGGTCTACAATGAGCAGTTCTTC
13,TRBJ1-1,TRBV5-1,-,-,CASSFDSNTEAFF,TGCGCCAGCAGCTTCGACAGTAACACTGAAGCTTTCTTT
11,TRBJ1-1,TRBV20-1,-,-,CSGTPNTEAFF,TGCAGTGGGACACCGAACACTGAAGCTTTCTTT
11,TRBJ2-2,TRBV6-5,-,-,CASKGQWQLFF,TGTGCCAGCAAAGGACAGTGGCAGCTGTTTTTT
13,TRBJ2-4,TRBV15,-,-,CALLDPAKNIQYF,TGTGCCCTCCTCGACCCCGCCAAAAACATTCAGTACTTC
15,TRBJ1-2,TRBV27,-,-,CASSLLQGDPYGYTF,TGTGCCAGCAGTTTACTTCAGGGCGACCCCTATGGCTACACCTTC
15,TRBJ2-7,TRBV5-1,TRBD2,-,CASSYGLAASYEQYF,TGCGCCAGCAGCTATGGACTAGCGGCCTCCTACGAGCAGTACTTC
14,TRBJ2-7,TRBV11-2,TRBD2,-,CASSFGGRPYEQYF,TGTGCCAGCAGCTTTGGCGGGAGGCCCTACGAGCAGTACTTC
12,TRBJ1-4,TRBV10-3,-,-,CAISGGDEKLFF,TGTGCCATCAGCGGGGGGGATGAAAAACTGTTTTTT
13,TRBJ2-7,TRBV27,-,-,CASKRLDAYEQYF,TGTGCCAGCAAACGACTAGACGCCTACGAGCAGTACTTC
12,TRBJ1-5,TRBV19,TRBD1,-,CASAGGGQPQHF,TGTGCCTCAGCAGGGGGCGGTCAGCCCCAGCATTTT
15,TRBJ1-4,TRBV5-1,TRBD1,-,CASSKTGVPNEKLFF,TGCGCCAGCAGCAAGACAGGGGTCCCGAATGAAAAACTGTTTTTT
14,TRBJ2-7,TRBV7-8,TRBD1,-,CASSFLRGLDEQYF,TGTGCCAGCAGCTTTCTGAGGGGGCTCGACGAGCAGTACTTC
15,TRBJ2-7,TRBV2,-,once,CASSAGLTSSYEQYF,TGTGCCAGCAGTGCAGGGCTTACGAGCTCCTACGAGCAGTACTTC
16,TRBJ2-5,TRBV18,TRBD2,-,CASSIGLAGAGETQYF,TGTGCCAGCTCAATTGGACTAGCGGGAGCGGGAGAGACCCAGTACTTC
18,TRBJ2-6,TRBV19,TRBD1,-,CASAVGTGIRAGANVLTF,TGTGCCAGTGCCGTCGGGACAGGGATTCGAGCTGGGGCCAACGTCCTGACTTTC
18,TRBJ2-6,TRBV10-3,-,-,CAISESDSKTWGANVLTF,TGTGCCATCAGTGAGTCCGACAGCAAAACGTGGGGGGCCAACGTCCTGACTTTC
16,TRBJ1-5,TRBV27,-,-,CASSLKAGYSNQPQHF,TGTGCCAGCAGTTTAAAAGCAGGGTATAGCAATCAGCCCCAGCATTTT
14,TRBJ1-1,TRBV27,-,-,CASKVMGAGTEAFF,TGTGCCAGCAAGGTTATGGGGGCGGGGACTGAAGCTTTCTTT
15,TRBJ1-3,TRBV6-1,-,once,CASSEAGWGADTIYF,TGTGCCAGCAGTGAAGCCGGATGGGGGGCGGACACCATATATTTT
15,TRBJ2-3,TRBV5-1,-,-,CASSLVLANTDTQYF,TGCGCCAGCAGCTTGGTGTTAGCGAACACAGATACGCAGTATTTT
13,TRBJ2-1,TRBV6-6,-,-,CASSYWGYGEQFF,TGTGCCAGCAGTTACTGGGGGTACGGTGAGCAGTTCTTC
14,TRBJ1-3,TRBV7-8,-,once,CASTGSSAGNTIYF,TGTGCCAGCACGGGCAGCTCTGCGGGAAACACCATATATTTT
14,TRBJ2-2,TRBV6-4,-,-,CASSDSLRTGELFF,TGTGCCAGCAGTGACTCCTTACGAACCGGGGAGCTGTTTTTT
15,TRBJ1-4,TRBV2,TRBD1,-,CASWTGGRANEKLFF,TGTGCCAGCTGGACAGGGGGCAGGGCTAATGAAAAACTGTTTTTT
16,TRBJ1-3,TRBV5-1,-,-,CASSHLGDADGNTIYF,TGCGCCAGCAGCCACCTTGGGGATGCGGACGGAAACACCATATATTTT
15,TRBJ1-4,TRBV4-3,-,-,CASSRTWGEGEKLFF,TGCGCCAGCAGCCGCACGTGGGGGGAGGGTGAAAAACTGTTTTTT
12,TRBJ1-2,TRBV6-6,-,-,CASSQDAYGYTF,TGTGCCAGCAGTCAGGACGCATATGGCTACACCTTC
15,TRBJ2-7,TRBV2,-,once,CASSAGRGASYEQYF,TGTGCCAGCAGTGCTGGCAGGGGAGCCTCCTACGAGCAGTACTTC
15,TRBJ1-2,TRBV6-4,TRBD1,once,CASRPGQGSFYGYTF,TGTGCCAGCAGACCGGGACAGGGGAGTTTCTATGGCTACACCTTC
13,TRBJ2-2,TRBV2,-,-,CASSEGGAGELFF,TGTGCCAGCAGTGAAGGGGGGGCCGGGGAGCTGTTTTTT
12,TRBJ2-7,TRBV2,-,-,CASRGRPYEQYF,TGTGCCAGCAGAGGAAGACCTTACGAGCAGTACTTC